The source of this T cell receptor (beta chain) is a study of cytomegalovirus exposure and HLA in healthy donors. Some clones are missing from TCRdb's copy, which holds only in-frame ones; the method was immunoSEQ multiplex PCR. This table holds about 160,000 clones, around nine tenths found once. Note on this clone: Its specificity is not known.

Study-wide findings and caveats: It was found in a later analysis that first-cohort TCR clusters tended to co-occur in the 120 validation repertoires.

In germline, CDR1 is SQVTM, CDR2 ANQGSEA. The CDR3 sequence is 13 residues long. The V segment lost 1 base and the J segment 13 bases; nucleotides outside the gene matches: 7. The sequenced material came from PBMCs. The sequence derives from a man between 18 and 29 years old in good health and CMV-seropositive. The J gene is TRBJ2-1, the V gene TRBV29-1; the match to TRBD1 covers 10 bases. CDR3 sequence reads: CSVEVAGTGDQFF. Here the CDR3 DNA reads TGCAGCGTTGAAGTTGCTGGGACAGGGGACCAGTTCTTC.